This T cell receptor beta chain was identified in a study of brain T cells in children with intractable seizures. Study results and limitations: Only CDR3 sequence similarity suggested viral specificity, without known HCMV serostatus. Pre-surgery blood may have been undersampled, hiding some clones.

Surgery cases with the highest brain T cell transcript signatures were chosen for sequencing. Clones were read by immunoSEQ multiplex PCR, and TCRdb kept only the in-frame ones, dropping some. The sample shows about 120,000 clones, around 94% of them seen only once. Between the trimmed V and J ends, which lost 6 bases and 9 bases, there was a span of 9 bases. The CDR3 covers 11 residues. Per the germline V gene, CDR1 is LNHDA and CDR2 is SQIVND (reference sequence). This clone was counted only a few times. Its antigen is unknown. The receptor was derived from a boy in the first two years of life with hemimegalencephaly and intractable seizures. Sequencing was performed on peripheral blood, taken at surgery. The rearrangement links TRBV19 to TRBJ1-5, with D perhaps TRBD1 (5 bases). The CDR3: CASSSGGPQHF. Written as DNA, the CDR3 is TGTGCCAGTAGCTCCGGGGGGCCCCAGCATTTT. Using reference TRBV19 and TRBJ1-5 for the parts outside the CDR3, the full variable domain is DGGITQSPKYLFRKEGQNVTLSCEQNLNHDAMYWYRQDPGQGLRLIYYSQIVNDFQKGDIAEGYSVSREKKESFPLTVTSAQKNPTAFYLCASSSGGPQHFGDGTRLSIL.